The TCR beta chain under discussion was sequenced for a study of blood T cell repertoires in COVID-19. At the level of the study: Nucleic acid was either cDNA or gDNA, and it came from T cells, B-cell-depleted T cells, or PBMCs.

Produced via immunoSEQ multiplex PCR; TCRdb's table is partial and in-frame only. The sample lists about 190,000 clones, about four fifths seen once, with roughly 3% in the top ten. Germline V gene lookup returns CDR1 LNHDA and CDR2 SQIVND (reference sequence). The CDR3 has 16 amino acids. V lost 5 bases and J 0 bases, leaving 14 bases between the germline ends. The receptor was derived from a woman aged 30 to 39 who had recovered from COVID-19. The chain links TRBV19 to TRBJ1-5; possible D gene TRBD1, 5 bases. Sequenced sample: PBMCs or T cells enriched from blood (not recorded which). In DNA, the CDR3 is TGTGCCAGTAGTCCCAGGGCAGGCTATAGCAATCAGCCCCAGCATTTT. It translates to CASSPRAGYSNQPQHF. Combining the CDR3 with reference TRBV19 and TRBJ1-5 gives the whole variable domain DGGITQSPKYLFRKEGQNVTLSCEQNLNHDAMYWYRQDPGQGLRLIYYSQIVNDFQKGDIAEGYSVSREKKESFPLTVTSAQKNPTAFYLCASSPRAGYSNQPQHFGDGTRLSIL.